This T cell receptor (beta chain) was retrieved from a study of technical replicates of blood from a handful of donors. Sequencing was performed with immunoSEQ multiplex PCR; in TCRdb, only in-frame clones are kept and a portion is missing. The table includes 75,000 to 100,000 clones, just over 90% detected once. This clone was seen a handful of times. Germline V gene sequence: CDR1 MNHEY, CDR2 SVGAGI. The CDR3 extends over 15 amino acids. The V segment lost 7 bases and the J segment 8 bases; nucleotides outside the gene matches: 13. The gene calls are TRBV6-5 and TRBJ2-1, with 8 bases lining up with TRBD2. Material for sequencing was T cells isolated from PBMCs. This receptor was obtained from a human donor in good health. The CDR3, as DNA: TGTGCCAGCACCCTACGGGGGGGCCGGCACCATGAGCAGTTCTTC. This translates into CASTLRGGRHHEQFF.